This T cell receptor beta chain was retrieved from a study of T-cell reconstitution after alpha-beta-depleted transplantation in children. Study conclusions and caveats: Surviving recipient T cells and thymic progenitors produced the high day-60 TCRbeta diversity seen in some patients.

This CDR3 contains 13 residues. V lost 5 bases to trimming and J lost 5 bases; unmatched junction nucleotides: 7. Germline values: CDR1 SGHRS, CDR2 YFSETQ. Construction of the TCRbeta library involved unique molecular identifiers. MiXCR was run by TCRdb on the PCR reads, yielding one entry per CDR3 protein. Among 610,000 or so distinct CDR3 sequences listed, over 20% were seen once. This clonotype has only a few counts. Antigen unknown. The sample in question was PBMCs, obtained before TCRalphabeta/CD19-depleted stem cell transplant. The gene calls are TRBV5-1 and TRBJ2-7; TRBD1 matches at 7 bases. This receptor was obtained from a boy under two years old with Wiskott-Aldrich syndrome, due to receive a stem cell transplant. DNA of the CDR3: TGCGCCAGCAGAGTAACAACAGGGGACGAGCAGTACTTC. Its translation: CASRVTTGDEQYF.